This T cell receptor beta chain originates from a study of blood T cell repertoires in COVID-19. Study background: T cells, B-cell-depleted T cells, or PBMCs supplied cDNA or gDNA.

The CDR3 spans 17 residues. The V gene end was trimmed by 3 bases and the J gene end by 2 bases; junction bases not matched to a gene: 10. Per the germline V gene, CDR1 is KGHSH and CDR2 is LQKENI. Data came from immunoSEQ multiplex PCR; TCRdb stores just in-frame clones and leaves some out. The data contain around 130,000 clones, approximately 88% of them singletons. The chain couples TRBV18 to TRBJ2-5, with 9 bases aligning to TRBD1. The source of this sequence is a woman younger than 45 who had recovered from COVID-19. Sequencing used peripheral blood. The CDR3 is CASSPTWTGAQQETQYF. In DNA form, the CDR3 reads TGTGCCAGCTCACCCACCTGGACAGGGGCCCAGCAAGAGACCCAGTACTTC.